Below, 22 T cell receptor beta chains from the same sample are listed, as sequenced in a study of CD8+ T cells in alopecia areata. TCR sequencing used cDNA made by reverse transcription of extracted RNA. Generated by immunoSEQ multiplex PCR, the TCRdb table keeps only in-frame clones and is missing some. The data show roughly 200,000 clones, with roughly 65% seen just once and 1.5% to 2% held by the top ten. The sample consisted of CD4+ T cells sorted from blood, taken at week 0. The receptors were gathered from a human donor with alopecia areata.

The sample holds many counts of this clone. The genes are TRBV27 and TRBJ1-6, with 9 bases aligning to TRBD1. The germline CDR1 and CDR2 sequences are MNHEY and SMNVEV (reference sequence). The J segment lost 10 bases and the V segment lost 2 bases, leaving 6 bases of the junction unmatched. This CDR3 spans 15 amino acids. The CDR3 DNA sequence: TGTGCCAGCAGTTTAAGACAGGGGGGCGGATCACCCCTCCACTTT. Translating gives CASSLRQGGGSPLHF.

This clone has a handful of counts. The chain couples TRBV7-6 to TRBJ2-1; TRBD1 matches 8 bases. The CDR3 runs 15 residues. Germline loops: CDR1 SGHVS, CDR2 FNYEAQ. Unmatched junction bases numbered 10, after V lost 5 bases and J lost 7 bases. The CDR3 DNA follows: TGTGCCAGCAGCCATGGACAGGGCACGTGGAATGAGCAGTTCTTC. Residues: CASSHGQGTWNEQFF.

The chain couples TRBV4-3 to TRBJ1-2; the match to TRBD1 covers 7 bases. V trimming: 5 bases; J trimming: 8 bases; junction bases outside the gene matches: 5. CDR1 and CDR2 (germline): LGHNA, YSLEER. This CDR3 has 12 amino acids. CDR3 in amino acids: CASSGQERGYTF. In DNA form, the CDR3 reads TGCGCCAGCAGCGGACAGGAGCGGGGCTACACCTTC.

This clone was detected only once. V and J are TRBV19 and TRBJ1-2; D not resolved. V was pared by 2 bases and J by 0 bases, with 10 bases between. Germline CDR1 is LNHDA and CDR2 is SQIVND (reference sequence). This CDR3 comprises 15 residues. CDR3 nucleotide sequence: TGTGCCAGTAGTATACCACCGGCTTCTAACTATGGCTACACCTTC. Translating it yields CASSIPPASNYGYTF.

The chain recombines TRBV30 with TRBJ2-1, with 7 bases matching TRBD2. The CDR3 contains 13 residues. Trimming cost V 0 bases and J 16 bases; bases outside gene matches: 12. The germline CDR1 and CDR2 sequences are GTSNPN and SVGIG (reference sequence). CDR3 nucleotide sequence: TGTGCCTGGAGTGTACTCGGGACTACGAGATCTTTCTTC. Protein: CAWSVLGTTRSFF.

The rearrangement links TRBV6-5 to TRBJ1-5; possibly TRBD1 for D (6 bases). Between the trimmed V and J ends, which lost 5 bases and 4 bases, there was a span of 15 bases. The CDR3 runs 15 residues. Germline assignment: CDR1 MNHEY and CDR2 SVGAGI. CDR3 amino acids: CASSTPGHANQPQHF. In nucleotides, the CDR3 is TGTGCCAGCAGTACTCCGGGACACGCGAATCAGCCCCAGCATTTT.

V is TRBV30 and J is TRBJ1-2; D is unclear. CDR1 GTSNPN and CDR2 SVGIG come from the germline V gene (reference sequence). V shed 7 bases and J shed 2 bases, with 17 bases lying between them. The length of the CDR3 is 14 residues. The CDR3 is CAYTTTFSNYGYTF. DNA for the CDR3: TGTGCCTACACGACGACATTCTCAAACTATGGCTACACCTTC.

The sample holds a few counts of this clone. CDR3 in DNA: TGTGCCTGGGAACGGGTGAACACTGAAGCTTTCTTT. This sequence encodes CAWERVNTEAFF. The chain is built from TRBV30 and TRBJ1-1; no definite D call. The V and J ends lost 5 bases and 0 bases respectively, with 7 bases between them. The CDR3 runs 12 residues. The germline V gene encodes CDR1 GTSNPN and CDR2 SVGIG (reference sequence).

This clone appeared a few times. The V gene is TRBV2, the J gene TRBJ1-1, with unresolved D. The CDR3 length is 11 residues. The germline V gene has CDR1 SNHLY and CDR2 FYNNEI. Deletions cut 6 bases from V and 8 bases from J, with 10 bases between. CDR3 DNA sequence: TGTGCCAGCAGATCCTTGGTGGAAGCTTTCTTT. The encoded protein is CASRSLVEAFF.

The chain links TRBV30 to TRBJ1-5; D call uncertain. The germline V gene has CDR1 GTSNPN and CDR2 SVGIG (reference sequence). Trimming took 2 bases from V and 2 from J, leaving 13 bases between them. CDR3 length equals 15 residues. The CDR3 sequence is CAWSLAGGGNQPQHF. The CDR3 DNA is TGTGCCTGGAGTTTAGCGGGAGGTGGCAATCAGCCCCAGCATTTT.

The rearrangement links TRBV14 to TRBJ2-5; no clear D. With 0 bases removed from V and 4 bases from J, the gap between germline ends came to 12 bases. This CDR3 is 15 amino acids long. The germline V gene has CDR1 SGHDN and CDR2 FVKESK. The CDR3 nucleotides read TGTGCCAGCAGCCAAGACAACCGAAGGTTAGAGACCCAGTACTTC. This codes for CASSQDNRRLETQYF.

This clone was seen only once. The V call is TRBV11-2, the J call TRBJ1-1; D is uncertain. Deletions cut 5 bases from V and 0 bases from J, with 19 bases between. Germline V gene data show CDR1 as SGHAT and CDR2 as FQNNGV. The CDR3 is made up of 17 amino acids. CDR3 coding DNA: TGTGCCAGCAGCCCCCACAGTTTAGTTGGGATGAACACTGAAGCTTTCTTT. It encodes CASSPHSLVGMNTEAFF. The complete variable domain, with remaining parts taken from reference TRBV11-2 and TRBJ1-1, reads EAGVAQSPRYKIIEKRQSVAFWCNPISGHATLYWYQQILGQGPKLLIQFQNNGVVDDSQLPKDRFSAERLKGVDSTLKIQPAKLEDSAVYLCASSPHSLVGMNTEAFFGQGTRLTVV.

This clone was observed a handful of times. The genes are TRBV5-6 and TRBJ2-5; TRBD1 is a possible D gene (6 bases). The CDR3 is 14 residues long. V lost 0 bases to trimming and J lost 5 bases, with 11 bases between them. The germline V gene has CDR1 SGHDT and CDR2 YYEEEE. The CDR3 spells CASSLVSRGETQYF. CDR3 coding DNA: TGTGCCAGCAGCTTGGTTAGCAGGGGTGAGACCCAGTACTTC.

This chain connects TRBV5-6 to TRBJ2-5; 7 bases fit TRBD2. This CDR3 has 13 amino acids. V trimming: 3 bases; J trimming: 5 bases; junction bases outside the gene matches: 4. Germline CDR1 reads SGHDT; CDR2 reads YYEEEE. The CDR3 loop reads CASSWGGEETQYF. Written as DNA, the CDR3 is TGTGCCAGCAGCTGGGGGGGTGAGGAGACCCAGTACTTC.

The chain couples TRBV14 to TRBJ2-2; 7 bases are shared with TRBD1. The germline V gene has CDR1 SGHDN and CDR2 FVKESK. CDR3 length: 14 residues. V trimming: 2 bases; J trimming: 15 bases; junction bases outside the gene matches: 12. This chain's CDR3 is CASSQSSGPRGLFF. DNA of the CDR3: TGTGCCAGCAGCCAATCCTCGGGCCCCAGGGGGTTGTTTTTT.

The chain employs TRBV30 and TRBJ1-3; 9 bases are a match to TRBD1. The length of the CDR3 is 15 residues. Germline CDR1 and CDR2: GTSNPN and SVGIG (reference sequence). V gave up 6 bases and J gave up 3 bases; unmatched junction bases: 9. The CDR3 sequence: CACGAGTGFGNTIYF. The CDR3 coding sequence is TGTGCCTGCGGGGCCGGGACAGGGTTTGGAAACACCATATATTTT.

The chain uses TRBV21-1 and TRBJ2-3; the D call TRBD2 from the table was never checked on the DNA. TRBV21-1 is a pseudogene. CDR3 length equals 16 residues. Here the CDR3 DNA reads TGTGCCAGCAGCAAGGGTAGGACTAGAGCCGCAGATACGCAGTATTTT. This translates into CASSKGRTRAADTQYF.

The chain has TRBV7-8 and TRBJ2-1; the D call may be TRBD1 or TRBD2 (5 bases each). Trimming removed 5 bases at V and 0 bases at J, with 5 bases between. The CDR3 is made up of 13 amino acids. Germline V lookup: CDR1 SGHVS, CDR2 FQNEAQ. This CDR3 reads CASSGGSYNEQFF. The CDR3 DNA sequence: TGTGCCAGCAGCGGGGGCTCCTACAATGAGCAGTTCTTC.

The chain is built from TRBV6-1 and TRBJ1-1; D may be TRBD1 (5 bases). The CDR3 length is 14 residues. CDR1 MNHNS and CDR2 SASEGT come from the germline V gene. V was trimmed by 2 bases and J by 0 bases, leaving 7 bases between them. CDR3: CASSEQGLNTEAFF. CDR3 DNA: TGTGCCAGCAGTGAACAGGGATTGAACACTGAAGCTTTCTTT.

The V call is TRBV9, the J call TRBJ2-7, with D perhaps matching TRBD2 (6 bases). The germline CDR1 and CDR2 sequences are SGDLS and YYNGEE. The CDR3 spans 15 residues. Trimming shortened V by 3 bases and J by 3 bases, and 16 bases separated the two germline ends. The CDR3: CASSAGGGSNYEQYF. The DNA for the CDR3 is TGTGCCAGCAGCGCAGGTGGAGGGTCCAACTACGAGCAGTACTTC. The full variable domain, its missing parts supplied by reference TRBV9 and TRBJ2-7, is DSGVTQTPKHLITATGQRVTLRCSPRSGDLSVYWYQQSLDQGLQFLIQYYNGEERAKGNILERFSAQQFPDLHSELNLSSLELGDSALYFCASSAGGGSNYEQYFGPGTRLTVT.

V and J are TRBV29-1 and TRBJ1-5; 7 bases align to TRBD1. This CDR3 spans 13 amino acids. Germline CDR1 SQVTM, CDR2 ANQGSEA. Trimming at V came to 4 bases and at J to 5 bases, leaving 5 bases not matched to a gene. The DNA for the CDR3 is TGCAGCGTTGGGGAGGGGGCTTATCAGCCCCAGCATTTT. It encodes CSVGEGAYQPQHF.

CDR3 amino acids: CASSKGFNEQFF. The CDR3 coding sequence is TGTGCCAGCAGTAAGGGTTTCAATGAGCAGTTCTTC. This rearrangement joins TRBV6-5 to TRBJ2-1, with D unresolved. The germline gives CDR1 MNHEY, CDR2 SVGAGI. The CDR3 runs 12 residues. V shed 5 bases and J shed 6 bases, with 8 bases lying between them.